The source of this T cell receptor (beta chain) is a study of blood T cells in healthy people across ages. Study conclusions and caveats: Significant beta diversity loss was already apparent by age approximately 40, declining roughly linearly.

Alongside a J-beta primer mix, a sample-barcoded 5' primer served in a second PCR lasting about 7 to 12 cycles. MiXCR, run by TCRdb on the 5' RACE reads, gives a single entry per CDR3 protein. The table has hundreds of thousands of distinct CDR3 sequences, around 50% seen once. This clonotype was seen a handful of times. Its antigen is unknown. This sequence originates from a man between 35 and 55 years old in good health. The sample taken for sequencing was blood.

For the CDR3, the DNA is TGTGCCAGCAGCGTAGAAGGTGGCCGAACGGATACGCAGTATTTT. Its translation: CASSVEGGRTDTQYF. The V and J genes are TRBV9 and TRBJ2-3; D is uncertain. The CDR3 runs 15 residues. V lost 0 bases to trimming and J lost 6 bases, with 14 bases between them. In germline, CDR1 is SGDLS, CDR2 YYNGEE.